What follows is one T cell receptor (beta chain) and its context. Additional DNA sequences in this sample encode the identical CDR3. V dropped 0 bases and J dropped 2 bases, with 8 bases sitting between them. The CDR3 totals 14 residues. CDR1 and CDR2 from the germline V gene are GTSNPN and SVGIG (reference sequence). As processed by the authors: Amplification of reference gene primers provided the estimated nucleated cell counts. Assay: immunoSEQ multiplex PCR; the TCRdb copy retains only in-frame clones and omits some. The V and J calls and the clone size are those of that table, but D and trimming were determined from the DNA. The table includes roughly 250,000 clones, about 86% detected once. The record originates from a study of blood T cell repertoires in COVID-19. Across the whole study: Samples came from the United States, Italy and Spain, spanning acute and convalescent COVID-19. T cells, B-cell-depleted T cells, or PBMCs supplied cDNA or gDNA.

The receptor was derived from a woman between 55 and 75 years old with active or convalescent COVID-19. This sequence joins TRBV30 and TRBJ1-5; D is possibly TRBD1 (6 bases). The sample comprised peripheral blood. CDR3 sequence: CAWSVSGGNQPQHF. CDR3 coding DNA: TGTGCCTGGAGTGTTTCAGGGGGCAATCAGCCCCAGCATTTT.